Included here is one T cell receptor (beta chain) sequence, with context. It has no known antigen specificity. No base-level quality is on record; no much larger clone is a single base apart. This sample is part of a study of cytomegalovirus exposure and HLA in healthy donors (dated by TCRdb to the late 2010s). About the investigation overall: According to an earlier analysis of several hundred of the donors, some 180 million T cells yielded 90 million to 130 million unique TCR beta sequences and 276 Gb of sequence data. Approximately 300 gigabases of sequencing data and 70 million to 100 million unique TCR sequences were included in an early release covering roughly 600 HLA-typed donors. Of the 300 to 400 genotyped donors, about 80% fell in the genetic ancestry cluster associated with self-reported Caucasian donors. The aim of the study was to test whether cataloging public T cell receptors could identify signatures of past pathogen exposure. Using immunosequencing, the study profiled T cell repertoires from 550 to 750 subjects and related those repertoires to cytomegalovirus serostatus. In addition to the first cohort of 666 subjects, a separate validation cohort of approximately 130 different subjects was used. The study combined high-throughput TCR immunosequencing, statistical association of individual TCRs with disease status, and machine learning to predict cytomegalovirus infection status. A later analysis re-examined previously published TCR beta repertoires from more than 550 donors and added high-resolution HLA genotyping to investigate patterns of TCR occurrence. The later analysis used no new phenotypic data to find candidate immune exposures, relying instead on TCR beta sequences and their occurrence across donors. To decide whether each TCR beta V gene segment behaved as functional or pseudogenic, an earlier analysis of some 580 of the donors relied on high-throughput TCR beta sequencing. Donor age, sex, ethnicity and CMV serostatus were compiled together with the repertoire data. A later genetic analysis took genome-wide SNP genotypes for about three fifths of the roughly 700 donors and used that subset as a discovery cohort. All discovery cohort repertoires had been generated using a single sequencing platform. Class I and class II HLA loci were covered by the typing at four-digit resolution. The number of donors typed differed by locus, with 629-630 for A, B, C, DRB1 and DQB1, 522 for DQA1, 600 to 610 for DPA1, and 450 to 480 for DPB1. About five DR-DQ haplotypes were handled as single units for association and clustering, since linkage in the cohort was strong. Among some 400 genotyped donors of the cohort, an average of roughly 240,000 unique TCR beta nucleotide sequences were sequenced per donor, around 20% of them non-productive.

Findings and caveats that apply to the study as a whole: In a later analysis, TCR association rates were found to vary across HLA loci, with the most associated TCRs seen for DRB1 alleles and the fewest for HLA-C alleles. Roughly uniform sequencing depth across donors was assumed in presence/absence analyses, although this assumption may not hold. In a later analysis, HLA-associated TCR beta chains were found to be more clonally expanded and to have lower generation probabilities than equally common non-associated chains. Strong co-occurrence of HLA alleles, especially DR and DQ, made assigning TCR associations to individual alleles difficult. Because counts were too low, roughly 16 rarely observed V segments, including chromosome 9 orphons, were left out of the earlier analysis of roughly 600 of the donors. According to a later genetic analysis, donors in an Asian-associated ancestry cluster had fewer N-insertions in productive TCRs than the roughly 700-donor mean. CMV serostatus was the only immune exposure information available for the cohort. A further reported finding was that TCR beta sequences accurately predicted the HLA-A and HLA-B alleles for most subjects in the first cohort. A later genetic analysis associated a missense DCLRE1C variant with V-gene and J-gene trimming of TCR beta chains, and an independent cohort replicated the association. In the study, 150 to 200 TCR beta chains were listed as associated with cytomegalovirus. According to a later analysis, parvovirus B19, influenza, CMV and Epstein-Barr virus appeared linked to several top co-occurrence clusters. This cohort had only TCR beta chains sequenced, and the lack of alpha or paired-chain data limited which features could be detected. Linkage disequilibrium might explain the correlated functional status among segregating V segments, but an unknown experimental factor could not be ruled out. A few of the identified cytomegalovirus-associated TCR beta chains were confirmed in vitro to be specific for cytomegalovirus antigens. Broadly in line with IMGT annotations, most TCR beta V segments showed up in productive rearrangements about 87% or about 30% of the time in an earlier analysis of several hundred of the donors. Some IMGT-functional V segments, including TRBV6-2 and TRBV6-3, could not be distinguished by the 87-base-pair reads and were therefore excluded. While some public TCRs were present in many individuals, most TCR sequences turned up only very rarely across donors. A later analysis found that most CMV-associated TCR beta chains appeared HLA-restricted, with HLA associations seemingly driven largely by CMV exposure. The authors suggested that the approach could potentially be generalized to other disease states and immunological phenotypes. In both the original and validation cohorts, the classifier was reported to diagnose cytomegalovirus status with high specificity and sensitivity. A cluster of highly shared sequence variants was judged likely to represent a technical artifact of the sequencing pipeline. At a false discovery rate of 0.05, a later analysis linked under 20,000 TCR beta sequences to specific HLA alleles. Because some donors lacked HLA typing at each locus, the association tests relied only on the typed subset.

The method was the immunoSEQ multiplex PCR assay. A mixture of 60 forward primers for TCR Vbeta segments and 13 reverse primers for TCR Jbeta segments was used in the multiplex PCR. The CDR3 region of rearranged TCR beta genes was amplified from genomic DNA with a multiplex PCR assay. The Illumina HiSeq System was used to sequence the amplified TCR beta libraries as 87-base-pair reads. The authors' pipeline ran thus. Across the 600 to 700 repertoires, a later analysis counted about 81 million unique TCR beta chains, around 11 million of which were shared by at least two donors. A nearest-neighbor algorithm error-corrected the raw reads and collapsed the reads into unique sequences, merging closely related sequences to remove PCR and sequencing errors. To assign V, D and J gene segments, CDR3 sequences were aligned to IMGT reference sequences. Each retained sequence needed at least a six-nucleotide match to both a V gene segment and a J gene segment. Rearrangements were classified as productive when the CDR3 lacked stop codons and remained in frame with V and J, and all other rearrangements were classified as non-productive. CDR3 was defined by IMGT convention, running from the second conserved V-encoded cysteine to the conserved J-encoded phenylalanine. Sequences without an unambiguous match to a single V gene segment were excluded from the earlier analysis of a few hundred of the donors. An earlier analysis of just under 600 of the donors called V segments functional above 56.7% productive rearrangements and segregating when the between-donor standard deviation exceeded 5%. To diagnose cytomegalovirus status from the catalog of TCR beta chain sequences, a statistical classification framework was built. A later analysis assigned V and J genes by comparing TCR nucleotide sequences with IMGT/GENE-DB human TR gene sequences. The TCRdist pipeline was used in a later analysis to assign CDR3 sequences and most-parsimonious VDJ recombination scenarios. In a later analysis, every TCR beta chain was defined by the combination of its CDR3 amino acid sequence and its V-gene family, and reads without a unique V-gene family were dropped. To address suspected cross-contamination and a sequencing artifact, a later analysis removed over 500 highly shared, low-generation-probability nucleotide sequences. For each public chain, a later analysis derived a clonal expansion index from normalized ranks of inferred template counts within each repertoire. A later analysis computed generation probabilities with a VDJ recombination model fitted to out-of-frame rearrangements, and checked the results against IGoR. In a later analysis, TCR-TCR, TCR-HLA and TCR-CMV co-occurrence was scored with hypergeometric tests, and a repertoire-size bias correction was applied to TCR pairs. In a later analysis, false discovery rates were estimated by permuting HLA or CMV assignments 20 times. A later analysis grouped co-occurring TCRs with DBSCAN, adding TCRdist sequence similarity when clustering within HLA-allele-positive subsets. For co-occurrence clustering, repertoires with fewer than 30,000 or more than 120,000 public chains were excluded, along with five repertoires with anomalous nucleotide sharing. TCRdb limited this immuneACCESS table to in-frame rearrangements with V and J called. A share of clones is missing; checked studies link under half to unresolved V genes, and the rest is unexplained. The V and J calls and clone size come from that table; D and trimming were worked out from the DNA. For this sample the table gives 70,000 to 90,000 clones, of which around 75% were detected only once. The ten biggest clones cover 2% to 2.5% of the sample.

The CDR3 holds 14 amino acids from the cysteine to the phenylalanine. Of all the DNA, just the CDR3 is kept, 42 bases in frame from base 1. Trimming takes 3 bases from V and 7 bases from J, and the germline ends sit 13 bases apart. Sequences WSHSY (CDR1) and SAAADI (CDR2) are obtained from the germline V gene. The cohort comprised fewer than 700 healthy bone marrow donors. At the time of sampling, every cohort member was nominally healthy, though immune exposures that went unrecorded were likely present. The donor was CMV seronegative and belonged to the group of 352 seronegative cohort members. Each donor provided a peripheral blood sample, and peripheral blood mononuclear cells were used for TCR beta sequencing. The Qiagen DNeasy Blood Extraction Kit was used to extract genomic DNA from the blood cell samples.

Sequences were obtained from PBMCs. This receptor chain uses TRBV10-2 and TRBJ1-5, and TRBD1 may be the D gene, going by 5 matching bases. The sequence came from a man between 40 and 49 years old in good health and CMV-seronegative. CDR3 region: CASSDGRGWQPQHF. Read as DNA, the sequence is TGCGCCAGCAGTGATGGTCGGGGGTGGCAGCCCCAGCATTTT.